This T cell receptor beta chain was recorded in a study of T cell changes during pregnancy in multiple sclerosis. Data came from immunoSEQ multiplex PCR; TCRdb stores just in-frame clones and leaves some out. The sample carries 40,000 or so clones, approximately 91% recorded once. The CDR3 extends over 15 amino acids. The trim removed 1 base at V and 5 bases at J, leaving 4 bases unmatched. Germline V CDR1 and CDR2: SGHTA, FQGNSA. The receptor comes from a female donor in good health, enrolled as a control in a pregnancy study. This sample comprised CD4+ T cells from peripheral blood mononuclear cells, obtained after pregnancy. V and J are TRBV7-2 and TRBJ1-2; 10 bases agree with TRBD1. This chain's CDR3 is CASSLGGTGDYGYTF. The CDR3 nucleotides are TGTGCCAGCAGCTTAGGGGGGACAGGGGATTATGGCTACACCTTC.